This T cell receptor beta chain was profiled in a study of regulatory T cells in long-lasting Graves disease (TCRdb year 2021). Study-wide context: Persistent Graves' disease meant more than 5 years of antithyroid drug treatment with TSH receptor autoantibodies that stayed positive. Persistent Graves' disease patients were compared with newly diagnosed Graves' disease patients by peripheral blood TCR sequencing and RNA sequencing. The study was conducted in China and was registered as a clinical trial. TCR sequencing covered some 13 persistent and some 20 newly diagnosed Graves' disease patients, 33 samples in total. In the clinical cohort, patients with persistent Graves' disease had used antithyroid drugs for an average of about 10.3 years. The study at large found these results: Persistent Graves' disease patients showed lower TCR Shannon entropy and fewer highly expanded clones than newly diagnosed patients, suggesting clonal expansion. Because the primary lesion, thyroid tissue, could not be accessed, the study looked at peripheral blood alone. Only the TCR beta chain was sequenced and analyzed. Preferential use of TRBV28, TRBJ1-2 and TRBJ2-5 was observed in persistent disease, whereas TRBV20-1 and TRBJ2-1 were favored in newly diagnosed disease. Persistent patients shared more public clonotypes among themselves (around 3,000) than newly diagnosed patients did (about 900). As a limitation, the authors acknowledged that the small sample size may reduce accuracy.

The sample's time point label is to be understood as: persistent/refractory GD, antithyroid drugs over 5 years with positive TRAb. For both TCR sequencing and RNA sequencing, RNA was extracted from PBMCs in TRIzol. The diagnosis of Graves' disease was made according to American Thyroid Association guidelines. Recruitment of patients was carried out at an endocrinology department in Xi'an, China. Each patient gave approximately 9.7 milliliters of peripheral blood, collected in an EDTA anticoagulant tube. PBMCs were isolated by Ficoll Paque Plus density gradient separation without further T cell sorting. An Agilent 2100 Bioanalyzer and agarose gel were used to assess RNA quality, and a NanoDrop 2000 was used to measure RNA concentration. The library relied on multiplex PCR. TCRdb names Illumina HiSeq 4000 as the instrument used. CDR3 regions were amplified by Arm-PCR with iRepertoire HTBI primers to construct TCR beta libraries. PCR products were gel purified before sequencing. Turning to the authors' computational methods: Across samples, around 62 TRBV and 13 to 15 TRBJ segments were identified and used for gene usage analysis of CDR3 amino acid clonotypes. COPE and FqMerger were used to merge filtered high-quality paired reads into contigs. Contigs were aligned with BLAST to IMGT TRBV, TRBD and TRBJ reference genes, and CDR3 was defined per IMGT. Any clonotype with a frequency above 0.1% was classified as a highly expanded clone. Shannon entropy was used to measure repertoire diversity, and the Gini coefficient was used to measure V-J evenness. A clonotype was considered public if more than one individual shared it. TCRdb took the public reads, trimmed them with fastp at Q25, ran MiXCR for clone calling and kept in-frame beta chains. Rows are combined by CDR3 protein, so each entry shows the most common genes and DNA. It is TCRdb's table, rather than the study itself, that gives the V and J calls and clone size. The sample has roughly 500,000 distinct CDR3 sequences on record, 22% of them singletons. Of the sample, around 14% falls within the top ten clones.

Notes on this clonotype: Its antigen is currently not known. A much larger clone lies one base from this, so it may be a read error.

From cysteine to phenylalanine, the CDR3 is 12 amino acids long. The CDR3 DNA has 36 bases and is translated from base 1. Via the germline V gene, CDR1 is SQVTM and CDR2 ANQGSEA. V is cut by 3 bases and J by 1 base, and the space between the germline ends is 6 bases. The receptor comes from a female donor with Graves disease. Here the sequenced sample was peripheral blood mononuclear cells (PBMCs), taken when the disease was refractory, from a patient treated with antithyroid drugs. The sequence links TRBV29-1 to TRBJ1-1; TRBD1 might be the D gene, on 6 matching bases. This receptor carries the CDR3 CSVDRGNTEAFF. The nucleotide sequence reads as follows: TGCAGCGTTGACAGGGGGAACACTGAAGCTTTCTTT. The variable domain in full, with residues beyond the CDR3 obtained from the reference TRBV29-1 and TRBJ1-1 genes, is SAVISQKPSRDICQRGTSLTIQCQVDSQVTMMFWYRQQPGQSLTLIATANQGSEATYESGFVIDKFPISRPNLTFSTLTVSNMSPEDSSIYLCSVDRGNTEAFFGQGTRLTVV.